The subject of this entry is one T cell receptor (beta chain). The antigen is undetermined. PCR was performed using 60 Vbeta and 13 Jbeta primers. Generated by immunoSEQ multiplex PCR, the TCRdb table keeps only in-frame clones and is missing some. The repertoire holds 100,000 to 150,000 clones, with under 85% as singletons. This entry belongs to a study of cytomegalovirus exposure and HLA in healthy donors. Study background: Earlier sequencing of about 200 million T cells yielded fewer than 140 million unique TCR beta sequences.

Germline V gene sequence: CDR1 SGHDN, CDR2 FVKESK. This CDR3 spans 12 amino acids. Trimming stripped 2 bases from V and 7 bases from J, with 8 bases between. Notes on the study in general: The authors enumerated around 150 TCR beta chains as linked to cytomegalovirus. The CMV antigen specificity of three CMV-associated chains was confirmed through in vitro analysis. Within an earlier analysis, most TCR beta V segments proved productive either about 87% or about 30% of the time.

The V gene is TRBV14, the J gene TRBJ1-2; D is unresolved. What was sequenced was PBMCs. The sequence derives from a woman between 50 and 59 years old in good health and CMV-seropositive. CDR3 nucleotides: TGTGCCAGCAGCCAATACGAGGTTGGCTACACCTTC. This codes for CASSQYEVGYTF.